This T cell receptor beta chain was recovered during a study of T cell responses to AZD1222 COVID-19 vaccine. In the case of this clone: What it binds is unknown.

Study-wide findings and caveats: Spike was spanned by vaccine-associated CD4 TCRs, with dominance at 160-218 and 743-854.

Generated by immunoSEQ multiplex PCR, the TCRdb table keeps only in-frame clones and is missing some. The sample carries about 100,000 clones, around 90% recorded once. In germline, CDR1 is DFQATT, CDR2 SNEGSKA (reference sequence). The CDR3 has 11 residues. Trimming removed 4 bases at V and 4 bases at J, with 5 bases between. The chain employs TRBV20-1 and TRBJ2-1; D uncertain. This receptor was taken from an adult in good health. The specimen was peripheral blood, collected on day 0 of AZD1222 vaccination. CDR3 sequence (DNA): TGCAGTGCTAATGTTTACAATGAGCAGTTCTTC. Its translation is CSANVYNEQFF.